The 6 T cell receptor beta chains given below trace back to one sample, sequenced in a study of long-term antiretroviral therapy in people with HIV. The run of the v3.0 immunoSEQ assay was at survey level. TCRdb's copy holds only in-frame clones and misses some; the assay was immunoSEQ multiplex PCR. The data hold about 24,000 clones, with roughly four fifths observed a single time. Sequences were derived from unsorted PBMCs, sampled 0.4 years after starting antiretroviral therapy. All receptors come from a man between 50 and 59 years old with HIV.

The chain joins TRBV6-5 to TRBJ1-2; D not resolved. The CDR3 extends over 12 amino acids. V was pared by 4 bases and J by 1 base, with 4 bases between. Germline CDR1 and CDR2: MNHEY and SVGAGI. The CDR3 DNA reads TGTGCCAGCAGTTGGGATAACTATGGCTACACCTTC. Residues: CASSWDNYGYTF.

The chain carries TRBV28 and TRBJ2-5, with TRBD1 matching over 7 bases. This CDR3 is 15 amino acids long. The ends lost 3 bases at V and 3 bases at J; junction bases unmatched: 7. CDR1 MDHEN and CDR2 SYDVKM come from the germline V gene. The chain's CDR3 is CASSFDRERKETQYF. For the CDR3, the DNA is TGTGCCAGCAGTTTCGACAGGGAGAGGAAAGAGACCCAGTACTTC.

The J gene is TRBJ2-2, the V gene TRBV9; no clear D. Trimming removed 2 bases from V and 2 bases from J, with 4 bases in between. Germline CDR1 SGDLS, CDR2 YYNGEE. The length of the CDR3 is 13 residues. CDR3 region: CASSVENTGELFF. CDR3 DNA: TGTGCCAGCAGCGTCGAAAACACCGGGGAGCTGTTTTTT.

The chain employs TRBV11-1 and TRBJ1-1; tentatively, D is TRBD1 (5 bases). V gave up 5 bases and J gave up 4 bases, with 17 bases separating them. Per the germline V gene, CDR1 is SGHAT and CDR2 is FQDESV (reference sequence). CDR3 length: 15 residues. The CDR3 nucleotides are TGTGCCAGCAGCGTGGCTCGAGGGGCGCCCACTGAAGCTTTCTTT. Amino acids: CASSVARGAPTEAFF.

This rearrangement joins TRBV6-1 to TRBJ1-2; D not resolved. The V end was cut by 7 bases, the J end by 8 bases, with 11 bases between. Germline lookup yields CDR1 MNHNS and CDR2 SASEGT. CDR3 length equals 11 residues. The CDR3 DNA is TGTGCCAGCAAAAGGAGTGAAGGCTACACCTTC. This codes for CASKRSEGYTF.

The V gene is TRBV28, the J gene TRBJ1-2; no firm D call. V lost 8 bases and J 0 bases, leaving 22 bases between the germline ends. The germline CDR1 and CDR2 sequences are MDHEN and SYDVKM. The CDR3 sequence is 17 residues long. In nucleotides, the CDR3 is TGTGCCAGCTTTCAGGAGGTTGCGAGGGAAACTAACTATGGCTACACCTTC. Translating it yields CASFQEVARETNYGYTF.